The T cell receptor beta chain described here comes from a study of graft-versus-host responses after intestinal transplantation (dated by TCRdb to the early 2020s). Describing the broader study: The transplants that recipients received were multivisceral, liver-intestinal, or isolated intestinal. Every recipient was given anti-thymocyte globulin induction, followed by roughly 3 years of maintenance tacrolimus and steroids. Donor T cell macrochimerism was defined as a peak of at least 4% donor T cells among recipient peripheral blood mononuclear cells. After intestinal transplantation, graft-versus-host and host-versus-graft alloreactive T cell clones were followed in the graft, circulation and bone marrow using bulk TCR-beta CDR3 sequencing. Of the roughly 24 intestinal transplant recipients enrolled in the cohort, one of whom was a retransplant, a few patients without pretransplant specimens were excluded. Alloreactive clones were identified by sequencing pre-transplant mixed lymphocyte reaction products and comparing these products with unstimulated pre-transplant donor and recipient T cells. Rather than going through the commercial service, samples from a few later patients were sequenced in-house on an Illumina MiSeq and processed with MiXCR. Results and caveats for the whole study, not just this receptor: The conclusions were limited by the relatively low number and heterogeneity of the intestinal transplant patients. GvH clones turned up in recipient bone marrow, with some appearing earlier in ileal mucosa or blood, a pattern consistent with an intestinal mucosal origin. In patients with donor T cell macrochimerism, the allografts had high GvH to HvG T cell clonal ratios. Early after transplant, declines in HvG clones were associated with peak levels of circulating GvH clones.

Intraepithelial and lamina propria lymphocytes were isolated from graft specimens using dithiothreitol, EDTA incubations and collagenase D digestion. Bulk TCR-beta sequencing was performed on serial intestinal graft biopsy specimens collected as late as 600 days after transplant. Of note for this clone: Its target antigen remains unknown. Base qualities are not recorded, but no much larger clone differs from it by a single base.

Libraries came from the immunoSEQ multiplex PCR assay. For most patients, genomic DNA was subjected to high-throughput TCR-beta CDR3 sequencing by Adaptive Biotechnologies. Turning to the authors' computational methods: Adaptive's ImmunoSEQ software was the source of the TCR sequencing data for roughly 19 patients, while a few other patients were processed with MiXCR and VDJtools. Because the origin of CDR3 nucleotide sequences shared between donor and recipient could not be assigned, those sequences were removed. To count as alloreactive, a clone needed at least 2-fold expansion over unstimulated cells and a minimum CFSE-low frequency of 0.002% (template counts) or 0.001% (read counts). A clone was considered mappable if detected in the sequenced pre-transplant spleen, lymph node, or MLR CFSE-low populations of the donor or recipient. The cumulative frequency of alloreactive clones was calculated as a percentage of all sequences, weighted by copy number. Imported from immuneACCESS, the table was reduced by TCRdb to in-frame sequences with V and J called. These copies leave out some clones; in studies compared against another copy, an unresolved V gene accounts for under half, and the cause of the remainder is not known. The V and J calls and clone size were taken over from that table, and D and trimming were inferred from the DNA. The sample table records 29,000 or so clones; around 80% of these occur just once. The top ten clones comprise approximately 3% of the sample.

The receptor's source is a human patient who received an intestinal transplant, so some T cells may come from the graft donor. The sample consisted of ileum tissue, taken 98 days after intestinal transplantation.

The DNA is as follows: TGTGCCAGCAGTCTAAGGGGAGGGGCGCGGGGGGCAACGTCTGGGGCCAACGTCCTGACTTTC. Its coded protein is CASSLRGGARGATSGANVLTF. This chain is built from TRBV27 and TRBJ2-6; the central 8 bases match TRBD2. The CDR3, from cysteine to phenylalanine, totals 21 residues. Only CDR3 DNA is held: 63 bases, read in frame from base 1. Based on the germline V gene (reference sequence), the CDR1 and CDR2 sequences are MNHEY and SMNVEV. After removal of 5 bases from V and 1 base from J, the junction retains 19 bases not matched to a gene.